This T cell receptor beta chain originates from a study of Tregs in tolerant kidney transplant recipients. For the study at large: The nonmyeloablative bone marrow transplants came from related graft donors, with transient mixed chimerism.

Unstimulated regulatory T cells (CD4+CD25+CD127-), CD4+CD25- non-regulatory cells, CD4 and CD8 cells were FACS-sorted from thawed PBMCs. Here immunoSEQ multiplex PCR was the method, and the copy in TCRdb shows in-frame clones only, minus some. In the table there are some 55,000 clones, approximately 85% of which are singletons. This clone was recorded once. The target antigen is unknown. Different DNA sequences within this sample yield the same CDR3. This CDR3 contains 14 residues. Germline V gene lookup returns CDR1 SGHVS and CDR2 FQNEAQ. Trimming removed 1 base at V and 9 bases at J, with 13 bases between. Regarding the study as a whole: Biological reproducibility was not directly addressed, but technical replication error appeared minimal.

The V and J genes are TRBV7-8 and TRBJ2-1; D might be TRBD1 (6 bases). This clonotype originated in a human donor who received a combined kidney and bone marrow transplant. The material was Tregs from blood, obtained before the transplant. CDR3 in amino acids: CASSLGGGWGEQFF. The DNA of the CDR3 is TGTGCCAGCAGCTTAGGTGGGGGCTGGGGTGAGCAGTTCTTC.